This TCR beta chain originates from a study of cytomegalovirus exposure and HLA in healthy donors (dated 2017 in TCRdb). Concerning the study at large: According to a later analysis, one platform produced both the roughly 130 validation repertoires and the 720 or so repertoires of the first cohort. The study aimed to test whether cataloging public T cell receptors could reveal signatures of past pathogen exposure. Along with the roughly 670-subject first cohort, a separate validation cohort of over a hundred different subjects was used. The study combined high-throughput TCR immunosequencing, statistical association of individual TCRs with disease status, and machine learning to predict cytomegalovirus infection status. Summary of the overall study and its limitations: Subsequent analysis determined that TCRs grouped into clusters in the first cohort also showed a tendency toward co-occurrence across the 90 to 150 validation repertoires, and 90% to 95% of cluster scores exceeded 0. The study gave a list of some 150 TCR beta chains associated with cytomegalovirus. Across donors, most TCR sequences were observed very rarely, whereas some public TCRs were present in many individuals. The validation cohort had no HLA typing available for a later analysis, so co-occurrence within that cohort was assessed over all 120 or so repertoires. It was suggested by the authors that the approach could potentially be generalized to other disease states and immunological phenotypes. Cytomegalovirus status was reported to be diagnosed by the classifier with high specificity and sensitivity in both the original and validation cohorts. A few of the identified cytomegalovirus-associated TCR beta chains were confirmed in vitro to be specific for cytomegalovirus antigens.

Comment on this clone: Its target antigen remains unknown. Nothing much larger sits one base from this clone, and base qualities are not available.

Separate from the approximately 700-subject first cohort, the validation cohort of 120 subjects was the group to which the donors belonged. V and J are trimmed by 4 bases and 2 bases, and the gene matches miss 6 bases of the junction. Measured from the cysteine to the phenylalanine, the CDR3 is 15 residues long. CDR3 DNA only is kept here, 45 bases in frame from base 1. From the germline V gene, CDR1 is SGHTA and CDR2 is FQGNSA. Library preparation employed the immunoSEQ multiplex PCR assay. Regarding the original processing steps: A statistical classification framework was developed to diagnose cytomegalovirus status using the catalog of TCR beta chain sequences. TCRdb retrieved this table from immuneACCESS and kept in-frame rearrangements only. Not all clones are present; in checked studies, unresolved V genes account for under half, and no reason is known for the remainder. D and trimming were read from the DNA, whereas the V and J calls and clone size are those reported in that table. In this sample the table shows about 330,000 clones, 87% of which occur a single time. The top ten constitute 1.2% of the sample.

Sequencing was performed on PBMCs. The V and J segments used are TRBV7-2 and TRBJ2-5; 8 nucleotides in the junction match TRBD1. The TCR comes from a woman aged 25-40 years in good health and CMV-seropositive. The CDR3 loop reads CASSSDRGSQETQYF. The DNA sequence follows: TGTGCCAGCAGCTCTGACAGGGGTAGTCAAGAGACCCAGTACTTC.